This passage covers 3 T cell receptor beta chains from one sample sequenced in a study of blood T cell repertoires in COVID-19. Assay used: immunoSEQ multiplex PCR; TCRdb lists only in-frame clones, some missing. The data contain under 300,000 clones, approximately 89% of them singletons. Sequenced sample: peripheral blood. These receptors originate from a woman aged 40 to 50 who had recovered from COVID-19.

This chain joins TRBV15 and TRBJ2-2; D possibly corresponds to TRBD1 (5 bases). This CDR3 is built from 14 residues. Germline CDR1 reads LNHNV; CDR2 reads YYDKDF (reference sequence). Trimming took off 0 bases at V and 6 bases at J, with 8 bases between the two ends. CDR3 nucleotide sequence: TGTGCCACCAGCAGAGATCAGGGCCCCGGGGAGCTGTTTTTT. This translates into CATSRDQGPGELFF.

The chain carries TRBV7-8 and TRBJ1-6; 8 bases are shared with TRBD1. The V gene's germline CDR1 is SGHVS and CDR2 FQNEAQ. This CDR3 has 15 residues. V gave up 1 base and J gave up 6 bases; unmatched junction bases: 2. Written as DNA, the CDR3 is TGTGCCAGCAGCTTAGTCGGACAGGGTAATTCACCCCTCCACTTT. Residues: CASSLVGQGNSPLHF.

V gene TRBV5-4 combines with J gene TRBJ2-7; D possibly corresponds to TRBD2 (7 bases). The V end was cut by 4 bases, the J end by 3 bases, with 17 bases between. This CDR3 is 15 amino acids long. CDR1 is SGHNT, CDR2 YYREEE, per germline (reference sequence). The CDR3 nucleotides read TGTGCCAGCAGCATTGGGGGGGGGCTTAACTACGAGCAGTACTTC. Amino acid sequence: CASSIGGGLNYEQYF.